This TCR beta chain was profiled in a study of Ad26.COV2.S vaccination and SARS-CoV-2 variants. Study-wide results and caveats: Substantial breadth was reportedly displayed by spike-specific CD8+ and CD4+ T cell responses after vaccination.

Comments on this clone: Its cognate antigen is unknown.

Some clones are missing from TCRdb's copy, which holds only in-frame ones; the method was immunoSEQ multiplex PCR. The sample lists around 170,000 clones; roughly 89% were seen once. The V gene's germline CDR1 is SGHTA and CDR2 FQGNSA. This CDR3 comprises 16 residues. The junction had 6 bases not matched to a gene; V was cut back by 4 bases and J by 0 bases. The chain joins TRBV7-2 to TRBJ2-7; 10 bases agree with TRBD2. The source is a human donor who had recovered from COVID-19. Material: peripheral blood, obtained after recovery from COVID-19. The DNA for the CDR3 is TGTGCCAGCAGCTCGACTAGCGGGTGGAGCTCCTACGAGCAGTACTTC. It specifies CASSSTSGWSSYEQYF.